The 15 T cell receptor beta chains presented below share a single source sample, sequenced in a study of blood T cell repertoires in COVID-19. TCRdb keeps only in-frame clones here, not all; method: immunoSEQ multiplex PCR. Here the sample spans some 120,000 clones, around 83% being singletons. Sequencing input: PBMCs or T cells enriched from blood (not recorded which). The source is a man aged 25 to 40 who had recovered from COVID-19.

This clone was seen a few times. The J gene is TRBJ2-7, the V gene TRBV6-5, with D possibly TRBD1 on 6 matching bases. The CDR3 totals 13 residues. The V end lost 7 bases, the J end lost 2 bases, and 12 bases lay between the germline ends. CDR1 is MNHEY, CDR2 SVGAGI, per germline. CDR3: CASIAGVTYEQYF. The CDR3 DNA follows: TGTGCCAGCATAGCAGGGGTTACCTACGAGCAGTACTTC.

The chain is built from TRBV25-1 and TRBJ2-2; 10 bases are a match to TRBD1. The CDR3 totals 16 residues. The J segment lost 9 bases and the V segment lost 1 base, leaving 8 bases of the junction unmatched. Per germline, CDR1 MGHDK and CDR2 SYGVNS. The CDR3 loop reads CASSEWGDRGDRELFF. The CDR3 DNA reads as TGTGCCAGCAGTGAATGGGGGGACAGGGGTGACCGGGAGCTGTTTTTT.

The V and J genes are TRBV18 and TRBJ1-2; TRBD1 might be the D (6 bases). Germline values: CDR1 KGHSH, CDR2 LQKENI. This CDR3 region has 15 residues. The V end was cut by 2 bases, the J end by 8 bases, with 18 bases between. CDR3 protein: CASSPEAGVLRGYTF. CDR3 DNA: TGTGCCAGCTCACCAGAGGCAGGGGTGCTTCGGGGCTACACCTTC.

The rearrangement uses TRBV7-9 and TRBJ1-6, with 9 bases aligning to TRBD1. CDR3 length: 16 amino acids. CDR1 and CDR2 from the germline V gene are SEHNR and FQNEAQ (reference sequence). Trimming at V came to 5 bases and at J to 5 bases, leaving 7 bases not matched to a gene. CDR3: CASSQDRGLDNSPLHF. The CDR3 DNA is TGTGCCAGCAGCCAGGACAGGGGATTGGATAATTCACCCCTCCACTTT.

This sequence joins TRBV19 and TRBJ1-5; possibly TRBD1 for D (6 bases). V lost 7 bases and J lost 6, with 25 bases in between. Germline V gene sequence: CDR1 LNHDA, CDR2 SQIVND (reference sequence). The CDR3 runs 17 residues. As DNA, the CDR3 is TGTGCCAGTACCTTATCTCCGGGCATAGGGGGTATTCAGCCCCAGCATTTT. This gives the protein CASTLSPGIGGIQPQHF.

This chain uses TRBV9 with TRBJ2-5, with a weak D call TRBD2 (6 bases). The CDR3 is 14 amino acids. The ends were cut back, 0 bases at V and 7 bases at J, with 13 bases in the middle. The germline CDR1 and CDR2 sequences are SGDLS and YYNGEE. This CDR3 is CASSVDGEVWTQYF. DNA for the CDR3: TGTGCCAGCAGCGTAGATGGGGAGGTCTGGACCCAGTACTTC. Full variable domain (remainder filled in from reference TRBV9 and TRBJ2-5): DSGVTQTPKHLITATGQRVTLRCSPRSGDLSVYWYQQSLDQGLQFLIQYYNGEERAKGNILERFSAQQFPDLHSELNLSSLELGDSALYFCASSVDGEVWTQYFGPGTRLLVL.

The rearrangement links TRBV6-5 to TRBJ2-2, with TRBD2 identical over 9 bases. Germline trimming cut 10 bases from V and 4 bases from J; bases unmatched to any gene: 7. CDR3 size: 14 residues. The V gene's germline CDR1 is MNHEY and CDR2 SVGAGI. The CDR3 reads CATRDSGGTGELFF. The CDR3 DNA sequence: TGTGCCACCAGGGATAGCGGGGGCACCGGGGAGCTGTTTTTT.

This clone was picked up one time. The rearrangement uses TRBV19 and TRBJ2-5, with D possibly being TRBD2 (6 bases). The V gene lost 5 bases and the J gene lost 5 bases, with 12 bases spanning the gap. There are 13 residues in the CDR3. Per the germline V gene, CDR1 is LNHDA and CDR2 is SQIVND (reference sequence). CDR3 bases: TGTGCCAGTAGTGGAGGGCTGGGGGAGACCCAGTACTTC. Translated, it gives CASSGGLGETQYF.

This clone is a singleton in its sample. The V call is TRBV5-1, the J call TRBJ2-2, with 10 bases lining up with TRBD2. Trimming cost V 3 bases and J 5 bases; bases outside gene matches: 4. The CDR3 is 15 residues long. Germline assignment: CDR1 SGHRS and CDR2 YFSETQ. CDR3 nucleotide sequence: TGCGCCAGCAGCTCTAGCGGGAGTTTAACCGGGGAGCTGTTTTTT. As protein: CASSSSGSLTGELFF.

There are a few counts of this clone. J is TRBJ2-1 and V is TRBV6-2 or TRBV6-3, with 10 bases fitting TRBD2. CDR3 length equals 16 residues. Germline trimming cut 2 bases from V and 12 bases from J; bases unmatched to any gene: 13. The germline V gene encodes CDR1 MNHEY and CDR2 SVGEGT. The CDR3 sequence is CASSYPAPSGGFVQFF. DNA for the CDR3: TGTGCCAGCAGTTACCCCGCGCCTAGCGGGGGATTCGTGCAGTTCTTC.

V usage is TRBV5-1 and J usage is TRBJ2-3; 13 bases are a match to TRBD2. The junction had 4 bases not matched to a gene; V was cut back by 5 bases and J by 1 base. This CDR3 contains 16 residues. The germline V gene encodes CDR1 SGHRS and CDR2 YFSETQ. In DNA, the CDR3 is TGCGCCAGCAGACTAGCGGGAGGGCCTGGCACAGATACGCAGTATTTT. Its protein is CASRLAGGPGTDTQYF.

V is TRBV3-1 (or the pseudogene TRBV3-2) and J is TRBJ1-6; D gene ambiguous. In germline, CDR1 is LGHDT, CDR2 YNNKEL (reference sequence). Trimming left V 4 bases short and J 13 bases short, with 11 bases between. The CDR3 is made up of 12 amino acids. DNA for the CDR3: TGTGCCAGCAGCCTTCAGGATACCCCCCTCCACTTT. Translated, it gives CASSLQDTPLHF.

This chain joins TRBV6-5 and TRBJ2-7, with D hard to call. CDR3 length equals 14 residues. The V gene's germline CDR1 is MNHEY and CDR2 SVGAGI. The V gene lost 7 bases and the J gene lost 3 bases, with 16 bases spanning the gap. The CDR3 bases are TGTGCCAGCACCCAGCAGGAATATGACTACGAGCAGTACTTC. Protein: CASTQQEYDYEQYF.

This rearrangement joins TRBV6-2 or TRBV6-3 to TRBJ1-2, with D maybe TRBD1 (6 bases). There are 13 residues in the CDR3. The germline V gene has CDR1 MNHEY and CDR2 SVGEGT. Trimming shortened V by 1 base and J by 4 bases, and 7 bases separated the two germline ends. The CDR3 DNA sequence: TGTGCCAGCAGTTACTGGACAGCCTATGGCTACACCTTC. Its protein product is CASSYWTAYGYTF.

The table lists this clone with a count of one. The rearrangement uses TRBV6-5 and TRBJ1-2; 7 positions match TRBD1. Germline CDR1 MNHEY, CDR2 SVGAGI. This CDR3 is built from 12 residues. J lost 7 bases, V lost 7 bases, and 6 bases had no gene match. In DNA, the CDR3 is TGTGCCAGCAATAACCAGGGGGGTGGCTACACCTTC. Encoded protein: CASNNQGGGYTF.